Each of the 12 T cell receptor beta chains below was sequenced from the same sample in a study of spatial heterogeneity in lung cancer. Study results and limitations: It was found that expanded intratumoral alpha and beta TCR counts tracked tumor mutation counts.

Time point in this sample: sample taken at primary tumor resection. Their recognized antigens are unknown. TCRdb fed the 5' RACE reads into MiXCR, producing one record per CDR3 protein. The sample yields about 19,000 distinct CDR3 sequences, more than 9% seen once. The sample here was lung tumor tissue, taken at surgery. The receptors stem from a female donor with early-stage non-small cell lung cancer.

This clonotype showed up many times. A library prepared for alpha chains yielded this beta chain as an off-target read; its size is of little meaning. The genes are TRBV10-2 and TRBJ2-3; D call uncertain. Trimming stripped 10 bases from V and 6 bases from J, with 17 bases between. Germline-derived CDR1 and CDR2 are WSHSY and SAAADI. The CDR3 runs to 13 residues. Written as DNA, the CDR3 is TGCGCCACCTCGCACGACGTGGCGGATACGCAGTATTTT. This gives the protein CATSHDVADTQYF.

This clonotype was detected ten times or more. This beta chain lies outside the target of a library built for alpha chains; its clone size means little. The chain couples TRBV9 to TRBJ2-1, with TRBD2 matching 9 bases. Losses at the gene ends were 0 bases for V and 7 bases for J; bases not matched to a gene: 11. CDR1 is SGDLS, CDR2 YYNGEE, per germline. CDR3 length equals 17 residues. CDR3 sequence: CASSVAGGAGGLNEQFF. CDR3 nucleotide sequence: TGTGCCAGCAGCGTAGCTGGGGGAGCGGGGGGCCTGAATGAGCAGTTCTTC.

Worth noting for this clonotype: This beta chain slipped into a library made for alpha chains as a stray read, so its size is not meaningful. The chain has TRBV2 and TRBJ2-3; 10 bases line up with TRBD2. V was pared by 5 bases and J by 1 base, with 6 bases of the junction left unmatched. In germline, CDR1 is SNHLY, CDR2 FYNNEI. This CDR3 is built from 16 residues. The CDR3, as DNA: TGTGCCAGCAGTATTAGCGGGGGGAGGGGCACAGATACGCAGTATTTT. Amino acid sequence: CASSISGGRGTDTQYF.

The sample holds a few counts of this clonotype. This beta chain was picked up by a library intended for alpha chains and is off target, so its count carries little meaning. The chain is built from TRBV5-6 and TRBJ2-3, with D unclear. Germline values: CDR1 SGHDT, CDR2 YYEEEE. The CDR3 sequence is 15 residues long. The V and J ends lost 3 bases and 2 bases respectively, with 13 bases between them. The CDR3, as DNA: TGTGCCAGCAGCTGGAGAAGCCTCGACACAGATACGCAGTATTTT. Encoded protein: CASSWRSLDTDTQYF.

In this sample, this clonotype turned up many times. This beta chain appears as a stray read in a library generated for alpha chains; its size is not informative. The CDR3 sequence: CSARGTGRSYEQYF. DNA of the CDR3: TGCAGTGCTAGAGGGACAGGCCGCTCCTACGAGCAGTACTTC. The chain joins TRBV20-1 to TRBJ2-7; 7 bases match TRBD1. Germline V lookup: CDR1 DFQATT, CDR2 SNEGSKA (reference sequence). J gave up 0 bases and V 1 base, and 3 bases lay outside the gene matches. There are 14 residues in the CDR3.

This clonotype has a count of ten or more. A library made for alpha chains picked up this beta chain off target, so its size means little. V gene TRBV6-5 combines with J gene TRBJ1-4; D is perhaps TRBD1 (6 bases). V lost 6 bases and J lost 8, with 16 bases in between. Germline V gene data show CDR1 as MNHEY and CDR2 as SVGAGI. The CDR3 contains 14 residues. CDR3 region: CASRPTGPQEKLFF. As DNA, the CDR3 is TGTGCCAGCAGACCTACAGGGCCCCAGGAAAAACTGTTTTTT.

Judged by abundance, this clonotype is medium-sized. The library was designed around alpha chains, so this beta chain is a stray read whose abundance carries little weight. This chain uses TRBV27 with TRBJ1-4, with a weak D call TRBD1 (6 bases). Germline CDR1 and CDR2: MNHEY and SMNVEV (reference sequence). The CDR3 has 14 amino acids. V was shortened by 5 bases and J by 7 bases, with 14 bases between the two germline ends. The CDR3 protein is CASSPQWGREKLFF. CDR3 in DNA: TGTGCCAGCAGTCCCCAGTGGGGGCGTGAAAAACTGTTTTTT.

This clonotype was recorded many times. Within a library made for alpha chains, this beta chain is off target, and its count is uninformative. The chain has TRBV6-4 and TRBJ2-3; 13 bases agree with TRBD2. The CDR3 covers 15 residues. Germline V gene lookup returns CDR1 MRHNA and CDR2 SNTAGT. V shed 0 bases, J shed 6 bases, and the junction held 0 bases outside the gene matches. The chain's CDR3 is CASSDSTSGGDTQYF. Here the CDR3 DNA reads TGTGCCAGCAGTGACTCGACTAGCGGGGGGGATACGCAGTATTTT.

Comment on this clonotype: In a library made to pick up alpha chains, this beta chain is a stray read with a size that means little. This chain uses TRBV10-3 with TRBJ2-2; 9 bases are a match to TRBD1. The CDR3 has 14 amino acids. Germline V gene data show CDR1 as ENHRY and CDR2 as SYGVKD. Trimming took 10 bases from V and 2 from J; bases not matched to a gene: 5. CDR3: CATRTGANTGELFF. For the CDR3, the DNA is TGTGCCACCCGGACAGGGGCTAACACCGGGGAGCTGTTTTTT.

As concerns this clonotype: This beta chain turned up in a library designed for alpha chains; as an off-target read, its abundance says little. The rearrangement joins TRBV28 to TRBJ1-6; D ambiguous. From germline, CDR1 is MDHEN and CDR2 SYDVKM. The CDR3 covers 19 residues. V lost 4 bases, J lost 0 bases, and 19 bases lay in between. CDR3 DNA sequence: TGTGCCAGCAGTTCCACCGTAGACACCTCGGGCTCCTATAATTCACCCCTCCACTTT. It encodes CASSSTVDTSGSYNSPLHF.

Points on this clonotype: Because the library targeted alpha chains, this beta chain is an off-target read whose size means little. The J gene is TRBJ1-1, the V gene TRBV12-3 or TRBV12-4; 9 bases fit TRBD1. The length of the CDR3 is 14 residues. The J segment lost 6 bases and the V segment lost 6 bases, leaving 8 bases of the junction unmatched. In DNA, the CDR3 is TGTGCCAGCAGCCTGACAGGGGGAAACTCTGAAGCTTTCTTT. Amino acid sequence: CASSLTGGNSEAFF.

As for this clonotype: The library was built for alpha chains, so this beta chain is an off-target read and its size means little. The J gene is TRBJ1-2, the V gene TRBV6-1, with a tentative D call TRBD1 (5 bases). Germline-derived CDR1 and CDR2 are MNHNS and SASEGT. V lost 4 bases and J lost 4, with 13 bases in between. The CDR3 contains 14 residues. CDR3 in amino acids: CASSGGALGYGYTF. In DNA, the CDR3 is TGTGCCAGCAGTGGGGGCGCGTTGGGCTATGGCTACACCTTC.